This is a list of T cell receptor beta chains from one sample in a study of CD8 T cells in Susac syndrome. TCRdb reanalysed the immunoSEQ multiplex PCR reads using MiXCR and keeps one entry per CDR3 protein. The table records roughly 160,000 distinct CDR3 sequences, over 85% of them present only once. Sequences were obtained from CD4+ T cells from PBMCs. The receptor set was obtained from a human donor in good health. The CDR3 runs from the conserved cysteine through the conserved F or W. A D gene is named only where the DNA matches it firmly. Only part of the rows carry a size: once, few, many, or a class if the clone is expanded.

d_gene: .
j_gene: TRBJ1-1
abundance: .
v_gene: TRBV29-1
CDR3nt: TGCAGCGTTGAACTAACTGGGTCCGGAGCCACTGAAGCTTTCTTT
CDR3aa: CSVELTGSGATEAFF

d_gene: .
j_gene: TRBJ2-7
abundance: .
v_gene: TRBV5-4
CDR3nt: TGTGCCAGCAGCTTGGCTGGAACTAATAATCACGAGCAGTACTTC
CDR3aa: CASSLAGTNNHEQYF

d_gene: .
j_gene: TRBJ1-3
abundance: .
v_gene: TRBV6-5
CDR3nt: TGTGCCAGCAGTAACACGGCCGGATCTGGAAACACCATATATTTT
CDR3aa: CASSNTAGSGNTIYF

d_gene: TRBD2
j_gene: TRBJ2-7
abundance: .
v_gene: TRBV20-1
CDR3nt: TGCAGTGCTAGAGGTGCTAGCGGGGGGCGGCGGCCCTACGAGCAGTACTTC
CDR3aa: CSARGASGGRRPYEQYF

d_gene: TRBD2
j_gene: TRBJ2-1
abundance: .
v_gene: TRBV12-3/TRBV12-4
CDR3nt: TGTGCCAGCAGTTTACGCGGGGGGACCTACAATGAGCAGTTCTTC
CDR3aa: CASSLRGGTYNEQFF

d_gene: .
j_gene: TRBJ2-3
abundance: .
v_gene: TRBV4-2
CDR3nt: TGTGCCAGCAGCCAACAGTATGGGAGGAGCACAGATACGCAGTATTTT
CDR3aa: CASSQQYGRSTDTQYF

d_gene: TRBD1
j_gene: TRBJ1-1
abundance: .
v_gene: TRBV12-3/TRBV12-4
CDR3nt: TGTGCCAGCGGGGGAACAGGGGTAAAAACTGAAGCTTTCTTT
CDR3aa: CASGGTGVKTEAFF

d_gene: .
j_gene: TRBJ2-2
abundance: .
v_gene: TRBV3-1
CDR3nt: TGTGCCAGCAGCCAAGAAACTGTGATCGCCGGGGAGCTGTTTTTT
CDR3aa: CASSQETVIAGELFF

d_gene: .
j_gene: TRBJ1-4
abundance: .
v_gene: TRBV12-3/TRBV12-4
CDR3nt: TGTGCCAGCAGTTTGGGGGAAGAACTGTTTTTT
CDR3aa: CASSLGEELFF

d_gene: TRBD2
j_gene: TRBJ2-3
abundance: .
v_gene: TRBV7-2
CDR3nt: TGTGCCAGCAGCGTAGGACTAGCGGGCGCCGCAGATACGCAGTATTTT
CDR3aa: CASSVGLAGAADTQYF

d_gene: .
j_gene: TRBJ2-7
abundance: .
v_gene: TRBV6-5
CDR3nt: TGTGCCAGCATCCCTCCCGGGGGAGACGAGCAGTACTTC
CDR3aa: CASIPPGGDEQYF

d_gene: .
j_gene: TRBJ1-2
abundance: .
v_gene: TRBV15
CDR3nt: TGTGCCACCAGCAGAGATCTGGTAACCCGGGGAGAGGGCTATGGCTACACCTTC
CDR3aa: CATSRDLVTRGEGYGYTF

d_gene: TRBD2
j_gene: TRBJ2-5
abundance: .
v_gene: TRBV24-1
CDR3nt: TGTGCCACCAGTGATGGACTAGCGGGGGTTCAAGAGACCCAGTACTTC
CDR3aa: CATSDGLAGVQETQYF

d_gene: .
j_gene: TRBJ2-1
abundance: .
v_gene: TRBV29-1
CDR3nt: TGCAGCGTTGCTGTCGCGAGCTCCTACAATGAGCAGTTCTTC
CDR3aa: CSVAVASSYNEQFF

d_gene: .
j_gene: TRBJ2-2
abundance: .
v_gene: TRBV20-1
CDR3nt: TGCAGTGCTAGAGGACGGGACGGGGAGCTGTTTTTT
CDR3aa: CSARGRDGELFF

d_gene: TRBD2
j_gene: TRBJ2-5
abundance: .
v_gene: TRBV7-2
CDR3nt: TGTGCCAGCAGCCCCGTGACGGGAATTGCTAGCGGTCTAGAGACCCAGTACTTC
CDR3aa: CASSPVTGIASGLETQYF

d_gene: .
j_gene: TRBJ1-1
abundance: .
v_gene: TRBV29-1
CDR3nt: TGCAGCTTTTACAGAGCTGATGAAGCTTTCTTT
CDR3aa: CSFYRADEAFF

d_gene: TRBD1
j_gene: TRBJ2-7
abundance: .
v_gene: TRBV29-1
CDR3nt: TGCAGCGTTGATGGACAGGGGGTCTACGAGCAGTACTTC
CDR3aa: CSVDGQGVYEQYF

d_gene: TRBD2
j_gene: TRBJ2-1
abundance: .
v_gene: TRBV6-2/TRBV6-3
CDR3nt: TGTGCCAGCAGTCACCAGACTAGCGGGGGGTCTGAGCAGTTCTTC
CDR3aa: CASSHQTSGGSEQFF

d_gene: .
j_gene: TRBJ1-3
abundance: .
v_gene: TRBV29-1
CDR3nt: TGCAGCGTTGGACAGGCGGGAAACACCATATATTTT
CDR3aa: CSVGQAGNTIYF

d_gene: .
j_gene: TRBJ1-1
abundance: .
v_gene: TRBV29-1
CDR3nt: TGCAGCGTGGGGACCATGAACACTGAAGCTTTCTTT
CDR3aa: CSVGTMNTEAFF

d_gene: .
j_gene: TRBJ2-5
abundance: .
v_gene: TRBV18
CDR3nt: TGTGCCAGCTCACCACCTTCAAATTACGAGACCCAGTACTTC
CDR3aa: CASSPPSNYETQYF

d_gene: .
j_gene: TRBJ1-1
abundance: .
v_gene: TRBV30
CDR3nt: TGTGCCTGGAGTGTACAATGGGGCAGTCAGAACACTGAAGCTTTCTTT
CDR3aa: CAWSVQWGSQNTEAFF

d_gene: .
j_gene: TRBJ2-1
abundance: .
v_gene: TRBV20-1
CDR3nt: TGCAGTGCTAAATCAGGTTCGAGAGGGGGTAACTATGAGCAGTTCTTC
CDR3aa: CSAKSGSRGGNYEQFF

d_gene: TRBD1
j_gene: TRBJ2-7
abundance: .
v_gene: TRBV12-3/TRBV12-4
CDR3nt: TGTGCCAGCAGTCCCAGGACAGGGGGAGTCGAGCAGTACTTC
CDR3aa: CASSPRTGGVEQYF

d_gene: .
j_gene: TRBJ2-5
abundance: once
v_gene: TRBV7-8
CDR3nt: TGTGCCAGCAGCTTAACTGGGGTAGAGACCCAGTACTTC
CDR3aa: CASSLTGVETQYF

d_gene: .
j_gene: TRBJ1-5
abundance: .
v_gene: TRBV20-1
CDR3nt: TGCAGTGCCGGCCCCTACGGGAGGGTGCCCCAGCATTTT
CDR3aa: CSAGPYGRVPQHF

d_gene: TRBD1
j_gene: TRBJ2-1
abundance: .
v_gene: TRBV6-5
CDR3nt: TGTGCCAGCAGTTTCCTTCGACGACAGGGGGCGGTTAATGAGCAGTTCTTC
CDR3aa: CASSFLRRQGAVNEQFF

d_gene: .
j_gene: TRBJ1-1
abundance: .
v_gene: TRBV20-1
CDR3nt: TGCAGTGCTAGAGATCGCATCCTAAACACTGAAGCTTTCTTT
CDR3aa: CSARDRILNTEAFF

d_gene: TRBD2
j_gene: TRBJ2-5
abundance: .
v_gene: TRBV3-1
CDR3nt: TGTGCCAGCAGCCACGGGACTAGCGGGGGGGCCGGAGAGACCCAGTACTTC
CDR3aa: CASSHGTSGGAGETQYF

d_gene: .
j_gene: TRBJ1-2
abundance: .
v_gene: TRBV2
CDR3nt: TGTGCCAGCAGGAAAGAGGCAACGAATAACTATGGCTACACCTTC
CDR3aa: CASRKEATNNYGYTF

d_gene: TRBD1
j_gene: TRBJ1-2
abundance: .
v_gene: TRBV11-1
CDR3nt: TGTGCCAGCAGCCGGAACAGGGGTGGCTACACCTTC
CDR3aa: CASSRNRGGYTF

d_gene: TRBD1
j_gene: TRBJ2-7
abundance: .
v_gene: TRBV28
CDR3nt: TGTGCCAGCAGTTTATCGACAGGGGCCTACGAGCAGTACTTC
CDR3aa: CASSLSTGAYEQYF

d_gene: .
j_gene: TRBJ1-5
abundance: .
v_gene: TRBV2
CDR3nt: TGTGCCAGCAGTGATAGTGGGGGAGAGCCCCAGCATTTT
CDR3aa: CASSDSGGEPQHF

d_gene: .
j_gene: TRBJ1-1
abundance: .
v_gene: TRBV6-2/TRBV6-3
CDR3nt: TGTGCCAGCAGTACCTCAAACACTGAAGCTTTCTTT
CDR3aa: CASSTSNTEAFF

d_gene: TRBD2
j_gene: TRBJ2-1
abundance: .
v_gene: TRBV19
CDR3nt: TGTGCCAGTATTAGCGGGGGCCGGAATGAGCAGTTCTTC
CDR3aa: CASISGGRNEQFF

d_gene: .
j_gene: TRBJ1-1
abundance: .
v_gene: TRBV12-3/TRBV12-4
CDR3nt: TGTGCCAGCAGTCTGACAGGCACTGAAGCTTTCTTT
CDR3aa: CASSLTGTEAFF

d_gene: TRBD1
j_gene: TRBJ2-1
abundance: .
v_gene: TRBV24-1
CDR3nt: TGTGCCACCAGTGACACCGGGACAGACCTCAATGAGCAGTTCTTC
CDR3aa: CATSDTGTDLNEQFF

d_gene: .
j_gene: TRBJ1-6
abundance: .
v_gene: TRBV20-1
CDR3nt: TGCAGTGCTAGAGATCCCCGAAGTTCCTATAATTCACCCCTCCACTTT
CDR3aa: CSARDPRSSYNSPLHF

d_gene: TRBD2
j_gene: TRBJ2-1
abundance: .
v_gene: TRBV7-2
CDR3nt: TGTGCCAGCAGCTCCCACTTCGGGGGGGATGAGCAGTTCTTC
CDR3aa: CASSSHFGGDEQFF

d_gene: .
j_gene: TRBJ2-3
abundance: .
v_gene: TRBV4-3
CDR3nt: TGCGCCAGCAGCCAAGGTCCCTGGACAGATACGCAGTATTTT
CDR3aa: CASSQGPWTDTQYF

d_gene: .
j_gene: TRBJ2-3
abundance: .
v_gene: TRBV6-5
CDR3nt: TGTGCCAGCAGCCATCGGACAGAATTCACAGATACGCAGTATTTT
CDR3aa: CASSHRTEFTDTQYF

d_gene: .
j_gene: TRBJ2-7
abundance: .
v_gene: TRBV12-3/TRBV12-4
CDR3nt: TGTGCCAGCAGTTCTAGGGTTGGACGCCCGTACTTC
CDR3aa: CASSSRVGRPYF

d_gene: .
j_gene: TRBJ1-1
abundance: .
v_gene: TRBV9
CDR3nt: TGTGCCAGCAGCGCGGACAGCGGGTTCACTGAAGCTTTCTTT
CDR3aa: CASSADSGFTEAFF

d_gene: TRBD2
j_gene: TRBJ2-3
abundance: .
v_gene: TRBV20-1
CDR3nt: TGCAGTGCTAGAGTGCCGGGGGGTCCAGATACGCAGTATTTT
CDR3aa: CSARVPGGPDTQYF

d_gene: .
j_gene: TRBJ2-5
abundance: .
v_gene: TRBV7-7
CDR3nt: TGTGCTAGCAGCCCTGGGGTTCAAGAGACCCAGTACTTC
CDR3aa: CASSPGVQETQYF

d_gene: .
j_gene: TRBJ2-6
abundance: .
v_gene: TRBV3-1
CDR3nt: TGTGCCAGCAGCCGACCCGGCTCCGGGGCCAACGTCCTGACTTTC
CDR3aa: CASSRPGSGANVLTF

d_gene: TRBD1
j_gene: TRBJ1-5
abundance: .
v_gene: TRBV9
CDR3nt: TGTGCCAGCAGCGCCGGGACAGCCAATCAGCCCCAGCATTTT
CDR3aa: CASSAGTANQPQHF

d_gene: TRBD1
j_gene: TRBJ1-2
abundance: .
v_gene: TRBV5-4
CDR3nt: TGTGCCAGCAGCTTGTCCGGGACAGGGGTTTTTGGCTACACCTTC
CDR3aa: CASSLSGTGVFGYTF

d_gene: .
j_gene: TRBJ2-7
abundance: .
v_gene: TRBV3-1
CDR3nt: TGTGCCAGCAGCCATTCGGGACTTTACGAGCAGTACTTC
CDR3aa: CASSHSGLYEQYF

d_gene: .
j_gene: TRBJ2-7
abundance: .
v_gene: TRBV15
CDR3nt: TGTGCCACCAGCAGAGATCAGACAGGTCCCGAGCAGTACTTC
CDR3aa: CATSRDQTGPEQYF

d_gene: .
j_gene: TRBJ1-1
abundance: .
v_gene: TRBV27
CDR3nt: TGTGCCAGCAGTCCATCCACGACAGGAAAGGCTTTCTTT
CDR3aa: CASSPSTTGKAFF

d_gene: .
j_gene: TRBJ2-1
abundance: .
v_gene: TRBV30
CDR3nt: TGTGCCTGGACTAGATTATCGACTTACAATGAGCAGTTCTTC
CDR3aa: CAWTRLSTYNEQFF

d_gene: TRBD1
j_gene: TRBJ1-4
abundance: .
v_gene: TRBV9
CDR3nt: TGTGCCAGCAGCCCCCGGGACAGGGAATGGGATGAAAAACTGTTTTTT
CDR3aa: CASSPRDREWDEKLFF